This TCR beta chain stems from a study of cytomegalovirus exposure and HLA in healthy donors. Study-level points and caveats: At a 0.05 false discovery rate, a later analysis found some 17,000 TCR beta sequences to be associated with HLA alleles. Association of a missense DCLRE1C variant with TCR beta V- and J-gene trimming was reported in a later analysis. Per a later analysis, HLA-associated TCR beta chains showed more clonal expansion than other, equally common TCR beta chains.

The PCR had 60 Vbeta and 13 Jbeta primers. The repertoire was sequenced with immunoSEQ multiplex PCR; TCRdb's copy has only in-frame clones and lacks some. The sample records around 200,000 clones, about four fifths being singletons. About this clone itself: The antigen is undetermined.

The V gene's germline CDR1 is MNHEY and CDR2 SVGAGI. This CDR3 region has 16 residues. Deletions cut 2 bases from V and 4 bases from J, with 18 bases between. The V call is TRBV6-5, the J call TRBJ2-7; the D gene is possibly TRBD1 (6 bases). This clonotype originated in a woman aged 45-60 years in good health and CMV-seropositive. The specimen was PBMCs. The CDR3 loop is CASSYARQALDYEQYF. DNA for the CDR3: TGTGCCAGCAGTTACGCAAGACAGGCCCTGGATTACGAGCAGTACTTC.